This T cell receptor beta chain derives from a study of beta chain features in type 1 diabetes. General study findings and limits: TCRB rearrangement may or may not be influenced by HLA type; here this remained unresolved. In type 1 diabetes patients, VDJ junctions had fewer insertions; deletions at these junctions were more frequent.

Reverse transcription of all isolated RNA meant that expressed TCRB transcripts were sequenced. Sequenced by immunoSEQ multiplex PCR; TCRdb stores in-frame clones only, minus some. The sample consists of about 900,000 clones, about 17% of them appearing once. This clone has more than one count but fewer than ten. Its antigen is unidentified. The sequenced sample consisted of naive CD4+ T cells from blood. The sequence was obtained from a woman aged 18 to 35 in good health.

The DNA of the CDR3 is TGTGCCAGCAGAAGGACTACGCCCGACTCTGGAAACACCATATATTTT. It codes for CASRRTTPDSGNTIYF. The V call is TRBV27, the J call TRBJ1-3; no definite D call. V dropped 6 bases and J dropped 0 bases, with 15 bases sitting between them. The length of the CDR3 is 16 residues. Germline CDR1 reads MNHEY; CDR2 reads SMNVEV (reference sequence).